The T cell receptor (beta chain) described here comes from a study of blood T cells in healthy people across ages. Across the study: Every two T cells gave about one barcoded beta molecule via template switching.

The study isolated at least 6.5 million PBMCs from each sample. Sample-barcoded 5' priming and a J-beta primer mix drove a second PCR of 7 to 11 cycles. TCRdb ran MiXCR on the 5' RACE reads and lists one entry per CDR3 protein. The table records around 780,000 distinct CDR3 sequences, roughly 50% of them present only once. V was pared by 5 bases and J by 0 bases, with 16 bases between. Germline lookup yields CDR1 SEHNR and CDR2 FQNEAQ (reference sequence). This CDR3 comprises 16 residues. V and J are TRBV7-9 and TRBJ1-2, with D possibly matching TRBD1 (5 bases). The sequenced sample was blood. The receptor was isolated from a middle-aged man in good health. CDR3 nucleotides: TGTGCCAGCAGCCCCACCGGGGGTTGGGCTAACTATGGCTACACCTTC. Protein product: CASSPTGGWANYGYTF.